The entry below describes one TCR beta chain. What antigen it recognizes has not been identified. Base qualities are missing; no much larger clone stands one base away. The data are from a study of beta chain features in type 1 diabetes listed by TCRdb under 2018. The study in broad terms: Mean age, gender distribution, total cell number and subset yield were not different between patients and healthy donors. Naive and central memory subsets were obtained from all 30 or so donors, but regulatory and stem cell-like memory subsets were isolated from only 8 patients and roughly eight healthy donors. Across all samples, around 99 million sorted cells were examined, and cell number per subset correlated strongly with RNA yield. In the study, recently diagnosed type 1 diabetes patients and matched healthy donors were compared on the TCRB repertoires of their sorted circulating CD4+ T cell subsets. Results and caveats for the whole study, not just this receptor: Shorter templates might have been favored by PCR, but patient and control samples were amplified and corrected together, so both groups would have been affected equally by any skew. Sequencing cDNA rather than genomic DNA could over-represent highly expressing activated cells, although activation and CD3 levels did not differ between groups. Naive, central memory and regulatory TCRB repertoires appeared more similar among patients than among healthy donors. At VDJ recombination sites, patients with type 1 diabetes made fewer insertions and deleted more nucleotides, a pattern implying thymic rearrangement abnormalities. A moderate but significant shortening of TCRB CDR3 length was observed in type 1 diabetes patients in all four CD4+ subsets. Because the HLA sub-analyses included only small numbers of individuals, any influence of HLA type on TCRB rearrangement was left unresolved.

The High Capacity cDNA Reverse Transcription Kit was used to reverse transcribe all of the isolated RNA, meaning that expressed TCRB transcripts were what got sequenced. Naive, central memory and regulatory T cell samples underwent deep immunoSEQ sequencing, averaging around 4 million total reads per sample. Sorted cells were lysed in RLT buffer, and RNA was extracted using DNase-treated RNeasy Micro or Mini kits according to cell number. To prevent cross-contamination, each cell subset was processed individually, whereas patient and healthy donor samples were processed jointly. The immunoSEQ multiplex PCR was used to amplify TCRB sequences from cDNA, yielding 87-bp fragments that span the CDR3 region. Amplicons were sequenced on the Illumina HiSeq platform. The authors' analysis ran thus. PCR bias was corrected computationally using synthetic template baselines, and reads within Hamming distance 2 were collapsed, with unmergeable singletons discarded. By aligning reads against IMGT, V, D and J genes, CDR3 length, and insertions or deletions at six rearrangement sites were assigned. Within each subset, clonotype counts were normalized to the number of sorted cells before true diversity and Gini coefficients were calculated with the tcR R package. The overlap coefficient, calculated on TCRB nucleotide sequences, was used to quantify repertoire sharing. As a proxy for the pre-selection repertoire, out-of-frame TCRB sequences from naive cells were analyzed. This is the immuneACCESS table as TCRdb keeps it, with only in-frame sequences that have V and J called. A part of the clones is gone; compared with another copy, unresolved V genes explain less than half, and the rest is unexplained. D and trimming come from the DNA, and the V and J calls and clone size come from that table. The sample has around 310,000 clones on record, 13% of them singletons. The top ten hold about 0.015% of the sample.

The CDR3 covers 13 residues, taking in both the cysteine and the phenylalanine. Only CDR3 DNA remains: 39 bases, in frame from the first base. V and J are truncated by 9 bases and 0 bases respectively, leaving an intervening sequence of 10 bases. The germline V gene provides CDR1 MDHEN and CDR2 SYDVKM. From each donor, a single peripheral blood sample of around 120 mL on average was drawn into heparinised tubes. Using a panel that included CD45RO, CCR7, CD25, CD127, CD95 and CD27, naive, central memory, regulatory and stem cell-like memory CD4+ T cells were sorted on a BD FACSAria II. All sorted populations exceeded 95% purity. PBMCs were isolated right away by Lymphoprep density gradient centrifugation and were stained directly, without culture. Samples were stained and sorted in pairs, with one healthy donor and one patient per experiment, so that batch effects were minimized.

This clonotype originated in a young woman with type 1 diabetes. The sample comprised naive CD4+ T cells from blood. The cell subset or site label, read with the paper, signifies: true naive CD4+ T cells. The rearranged chain carries TRBV28 and TRBJ2-3, with the D segment identity uncertain. The DNA sequence is TGTGCCAGTAAGAAGACTAGCACAGATACGCAGTATTTT. The encoded protein is CASKKTSTDTQYF.